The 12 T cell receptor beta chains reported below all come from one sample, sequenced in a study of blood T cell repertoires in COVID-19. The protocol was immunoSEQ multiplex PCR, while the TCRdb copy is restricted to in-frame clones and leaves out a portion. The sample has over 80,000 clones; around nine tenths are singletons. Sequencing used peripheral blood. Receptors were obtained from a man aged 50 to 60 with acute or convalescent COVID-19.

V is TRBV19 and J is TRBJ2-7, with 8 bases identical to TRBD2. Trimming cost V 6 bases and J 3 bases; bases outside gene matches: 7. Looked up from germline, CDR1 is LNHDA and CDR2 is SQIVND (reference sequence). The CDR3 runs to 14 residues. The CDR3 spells CASSRSGGDYEQYF. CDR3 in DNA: TGTGCCAGTAGCCGAAGCGGGGGAGACTACGAGCAGTACTTC.

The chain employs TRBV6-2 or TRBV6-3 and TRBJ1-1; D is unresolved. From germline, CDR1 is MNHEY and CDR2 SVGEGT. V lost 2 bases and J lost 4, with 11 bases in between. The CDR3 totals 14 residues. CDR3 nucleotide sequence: TGTGCCAGCAGTTACGGTCGGGGAGGCACTGAAGCTTTCTTT. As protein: CASSYGRGGTEAFF.

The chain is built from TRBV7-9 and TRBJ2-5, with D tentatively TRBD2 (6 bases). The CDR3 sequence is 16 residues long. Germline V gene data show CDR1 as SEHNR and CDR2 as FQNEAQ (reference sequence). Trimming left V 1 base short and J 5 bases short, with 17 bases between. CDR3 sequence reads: CASSLGSWGTGETQYF. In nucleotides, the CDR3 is TGTGCCAGCAGCTTAGGAAGTTGGGGGACTGGGGAGACCCAGTACTTC.

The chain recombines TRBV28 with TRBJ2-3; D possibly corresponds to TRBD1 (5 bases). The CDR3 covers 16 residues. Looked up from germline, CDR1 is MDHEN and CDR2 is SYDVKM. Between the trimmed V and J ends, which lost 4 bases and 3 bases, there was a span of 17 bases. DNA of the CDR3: TGTGCCAGCAGTTCCCCTGGGGCTGGCCTTACAGATACGCAGTATTTT. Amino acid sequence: CASSSPGAGLTDTQYF.

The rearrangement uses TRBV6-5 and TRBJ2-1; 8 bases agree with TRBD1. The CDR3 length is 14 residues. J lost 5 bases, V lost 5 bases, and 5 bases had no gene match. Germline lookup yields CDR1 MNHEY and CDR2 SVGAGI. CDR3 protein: CASSTDRGNNEQFF. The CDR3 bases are TGTGCCAGCAGTACAGACAGGGGCAACAATGAGCAGTTCTTC.

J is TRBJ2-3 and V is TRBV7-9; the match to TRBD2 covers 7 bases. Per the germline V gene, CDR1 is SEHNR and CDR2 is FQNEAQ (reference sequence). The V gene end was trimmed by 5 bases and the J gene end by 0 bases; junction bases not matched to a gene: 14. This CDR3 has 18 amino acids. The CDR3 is CASSKGKLALYSTDTQYF. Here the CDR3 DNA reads TGTGCCAGCAGCAAGGGGAAACTAGCGCTGTATAGCACAGATACGCAGTATTTT. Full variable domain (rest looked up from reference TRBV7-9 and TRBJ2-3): DTGVSQNPRHKITKRGQNVTFRCDPISEHNRLYWYRQTLGQGPEFLTYFQNEAQLEKSRLLSDRFSAERPKGSFSTLEIQRTEQGDSAMYLCASSKGKLALYSTDTQYFGPGTRLTVL.

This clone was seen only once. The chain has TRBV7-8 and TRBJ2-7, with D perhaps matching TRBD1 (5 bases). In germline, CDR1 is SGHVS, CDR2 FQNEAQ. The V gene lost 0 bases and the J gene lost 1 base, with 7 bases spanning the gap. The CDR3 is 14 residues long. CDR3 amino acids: CASSLAAGSYEQYF. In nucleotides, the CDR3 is TGTGCCAGCAGCTTAGCGGCAGGGTCCTACGAGCAGTACTTC.

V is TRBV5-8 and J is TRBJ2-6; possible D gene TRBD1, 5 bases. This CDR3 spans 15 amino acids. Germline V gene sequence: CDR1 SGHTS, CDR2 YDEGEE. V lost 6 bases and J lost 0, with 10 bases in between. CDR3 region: CASTGQGSGANVLTF. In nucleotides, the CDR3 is TGTGCCAGCACCGGGCAGGGCTCTGGGGCCAACGTCCTGACTTTC.

The DNA for the CDR3 is TGTGCCAGCAGCTTAACCCCAGGGGGTAATAATTCACCCCTCCACTTT. Its protein is CASSLTPGGNNSPLHF. The rearrangement uses TRBV7-8 and TRBJ1-6, with 7 bases identical to TRBD1. V lost 2 bases, J lost 5 bases, and 6 bases stayed unmatched. There are 16 residues in the CDR3. Germline CDR1 reads SGHVS; CDR2 reads FQNEAQ.

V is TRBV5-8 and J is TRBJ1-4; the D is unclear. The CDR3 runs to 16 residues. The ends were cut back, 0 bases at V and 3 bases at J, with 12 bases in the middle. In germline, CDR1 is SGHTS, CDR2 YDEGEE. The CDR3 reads CASSLGQAVANEKLFF. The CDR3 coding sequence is TGTGCCAGCAGCTTGGGACAAGCCGTGGCTAATGAAAAACTGTTTTTT.

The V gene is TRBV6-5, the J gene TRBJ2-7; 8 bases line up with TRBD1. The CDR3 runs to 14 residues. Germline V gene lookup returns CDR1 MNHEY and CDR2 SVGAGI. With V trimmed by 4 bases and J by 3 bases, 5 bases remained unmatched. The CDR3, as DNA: TGTGCCAGCAGTTCCCGGGACAGGAGCTACGAGCAGTACTTC. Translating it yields CASSSRDRSYEQYF.

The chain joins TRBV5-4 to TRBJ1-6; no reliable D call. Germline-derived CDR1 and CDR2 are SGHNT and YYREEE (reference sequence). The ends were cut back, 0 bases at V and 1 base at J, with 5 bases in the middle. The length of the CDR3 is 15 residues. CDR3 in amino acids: CASSLVGSYNSPLHF. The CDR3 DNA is TGTGCCAGCAGCTTGGTCGGGTCCTATAATTCACCCCTCCACTTT.